This TCR beta chain was sequenced during a study of blood T cell repertoires in COVID-19. As for the study in general: Acute-phase and convalescent COVID-19 samples originated in the United States, Italy and Spain. Sources were T cells, B-cell-depleted T cells, or PBMCs; the material itself was cDNA or gDNA.

Source study methods: Amplification of reference gene primers provided the estimated nucleated cell counts. The method was immunoSEQ multiplex PCR; TCRdb's version includes in-frame clones alone and lacks a portion of them. From that table come the V and J calls and clone size; the DNA was used to work out D and trimming. The repertoire holds approximately 240,000 clones, with more than 65% as singletons. CDR1 GTSNPN and CDR2 SVGIG come from the germline V gene (reference sequence). This CDR3 comprises 12 residues. V lost 0 bases and J lost 6, with 5 bases in between. The TCR originated in a woman younger than 45 who had recovered from COVID-19. The chain carries TRBV30 and TRBJ1-4; D is uncertain. Input material: peripheral blood. The CDR3 sequence: CAWSVIDEKLFF. CDR3 DNA: TGTGCCTGGAGTGTAATCGATGAAAAACTGTTTTTT.